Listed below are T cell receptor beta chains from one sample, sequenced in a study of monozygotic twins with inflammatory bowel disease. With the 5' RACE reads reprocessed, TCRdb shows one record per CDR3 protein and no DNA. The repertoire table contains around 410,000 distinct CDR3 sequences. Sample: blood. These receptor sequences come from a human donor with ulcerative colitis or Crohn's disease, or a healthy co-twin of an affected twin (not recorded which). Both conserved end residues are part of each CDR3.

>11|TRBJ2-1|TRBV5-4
CASSLGRRKFF
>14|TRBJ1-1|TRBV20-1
CSASYGQGFFEAFF
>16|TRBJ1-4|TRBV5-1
CASRYRGFEANEKLFF
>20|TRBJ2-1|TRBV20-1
CSPQRDRGRQAGESGNEQFF
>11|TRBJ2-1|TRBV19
CASSSVREQFF
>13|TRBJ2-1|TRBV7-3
CASSPGTSSQQFF
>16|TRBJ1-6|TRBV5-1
CASSYYLDRVASPLHF
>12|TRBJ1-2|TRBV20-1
CSARSREDGYTF
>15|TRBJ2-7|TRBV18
CASSPAGMSRNEQYF
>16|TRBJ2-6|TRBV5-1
CASSPGLRPGANVLTF
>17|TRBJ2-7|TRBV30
CAWSQPPRLAVTYEQYF
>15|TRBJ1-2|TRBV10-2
CASNKGTGLNYGYTF
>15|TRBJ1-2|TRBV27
CASRGQGLRNYGYTF
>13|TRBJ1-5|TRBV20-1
CSAEQGAWQPQHF
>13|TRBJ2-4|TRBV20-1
CSAPGTGVNIQYF
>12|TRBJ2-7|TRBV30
CAWSSVVYEQYF
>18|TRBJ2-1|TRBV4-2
CASSQDQAWSTESVEQFF
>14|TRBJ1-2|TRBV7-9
CASSSLRISYGYTF
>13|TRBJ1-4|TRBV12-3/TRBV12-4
CASSFSEGGELFF
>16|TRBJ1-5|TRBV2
CASSGGGIGSNQPQHF
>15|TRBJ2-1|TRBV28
CASNDPGLARNEQFF
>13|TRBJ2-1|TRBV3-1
CASRRTSGEEQFF
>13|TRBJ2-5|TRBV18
CASSPPDQETQYF
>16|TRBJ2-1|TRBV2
CASSELFLAGNNEQFF
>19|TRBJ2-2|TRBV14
CASSQERAGPFSNTGELFF
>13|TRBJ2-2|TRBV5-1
CASSFSITGELFF
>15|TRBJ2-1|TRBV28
CASSFASGYYNEQFF
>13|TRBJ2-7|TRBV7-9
CASSPRQVYEQYF
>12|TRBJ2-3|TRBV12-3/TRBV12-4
CASTLFSDTQYF
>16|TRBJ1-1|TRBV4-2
CASSLTGTTTNTEAFF
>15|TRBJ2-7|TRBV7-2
CASSPRWDGVYEQYF
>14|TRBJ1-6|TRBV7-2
CASSFGVGNSPLHF
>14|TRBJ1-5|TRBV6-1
CASSRANSNQPQHF
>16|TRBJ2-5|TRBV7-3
CASSLLQRSNGETQYF
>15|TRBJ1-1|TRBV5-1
CASSLGGPGDTEAFF
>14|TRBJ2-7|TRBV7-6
CASSLDSAAPEQYF
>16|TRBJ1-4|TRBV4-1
CASSRGGGTTNEKLFF
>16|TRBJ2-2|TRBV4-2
CASSFGQGGYTGELFF
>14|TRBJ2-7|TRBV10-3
CAISEGVPSYEQYF
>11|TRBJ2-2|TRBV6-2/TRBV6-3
CASGTTGELFF